This T cell receptor beta chain was obtained from a study of cytomegalovirus exposure and HLA in healthy donors. Study-level findings and limits: Later, TCR association rates were found to vary by HLA locus, highest for DRB1 and lowest for HLA-C.

The CDR3 is 12 residues long. Per germline, CDR1 GTSNPN and CDR2 SVGIG (reference sequence). Deletions cut 8 bases from V and 4 bases from J, with 15 bases between. About this clone itself: Its cognate antigen is unknown.

PCR employed 60 Vbeta and 13 Jbeta primers. Measured with immunoSEQ multiplex PCR; TCRdb has only the in-frame clones, and not every one. The data contain roughly 150,000 clones, approximately 76% of them singletons. The rearrangement links TRBV30 to TRBJ2-7; D not certain. Sequenced input: PBMCs. This sequence originates from a woman younger than 30 in good health and CMV-seropositive. The CDR3 DNA is TGTGCCAAACAGAAGACGGCATACGAGCAGTACTTC. This translates into CAKQKTAYEQYF.